This T cell receptor (beta chain) was retrieved from a study of cytomegalovirus exposure and HLA in healthy donors. Whole-study findings and limits: Researchers left out some V segments, among them TRBV6-2 and TRBV6-3, as indistinguishable.

Turning to this clone: Its specificity is not known.

The CDR3 contains 14 residues. Germline lookup yields CDR1 MNHNS and CDR2 SASEGT. Trimming removed 4 bases from V and 3 bases from J, with 12 bases in between. 60 Vbeta and 13 Jbeta primers were used in PCR. Sequencing used immunoSEQ multiplex PCR; TCRdb keeps in-frame clones, though not all of them. Altogether about 140,000 clones are present, roughly three quarters being singletons, with the ten largest covering approximately 4%. The chain carries TRBV6-1 and TRBJ1-1, with D hard to call. The receptor was isolated from a man younger than 35 in good health and CMV-seronegative. The sequencing input was PBMCs. The CDR3 nucleotides read TGTGCCAGCAGTGTTCAAACGGGGTACACTGAAGCTTTCTTT. Protein: CASSVQTGYTEAFF.